This is a list of T cell receptor beta chains from one sample in a study of T cells in Graves' hyperthyroidism and ophthalmopathy. In TCRdb, the multiplex PCR reads were re-called with MiXCR into one record per CDR3 protein. Of 250,000 to 400,000 distinct CDR3 sequences in the sample, approximately 15% were seen once. Sequencing input: blood. The receptors come from a woman aged 40 to 55 with Graves' ophthalmopathy. Each CDR3 is given without its conserved first and last residue.

j_call | v_call | cdr3_aa
TRBJ1-1 | TRBV12-3/TRBV12-4 | ASSSYETKQGGTEAF
TRBJ1-5 | TRBV20-1 | SAIRGATNQPQH
TRBJ2-7 | TRBV6-1 | ASSARQEAYEQY
TRBJ2-1 | TRBV5-8 | ASDAWSGNEQF
TRBJ2-5 | TRBV11-2 | ASSLVPGGRETQY
TRBJ2-7 | TRBV27 | ASSYGGTDEQY
TRBJ1-4 | TRBV27 | ASSLLGQGAPTNEKLF
TRBJ2-1 | TRBV29-1 | SVELAGKAYNEQF
TRBJ2-3 | TRBV29-1 | SVDRANSPDTQY
TRBJ2-5 | TRBV27 | ASKLRGARETQY
TRBJ2-7 | TRBV7-8 | ASSSLNEQY
TRBJ2-3 | TRBV5-5 | ASSRTPPDTQY
TRBJ1-4 | TRBV2 | ASSEKGTEKLF
TRBJ1-2 | TRBV10-3 | AIISGYGYT
TRBJ2-7 | TRBV11-3 | ASSLGGHSSYEQY
TRBJ1-1 | TRBV7-9 | AGRALDTEAF